Listed below are T cell receptor beta chains from one sample, sequenced in a study of monozygotic twins with inflammatory bowel disease. One entry per CDR3 protein, without DNA, is what TCRdb gives after re-calling the 5' RACE reads. This sample contains about 210,000 distinct CDR3 sequences. The sample comprised blood. The receptors originated from a human donor with ulcerative colitis or Crohn's disease, or a healthy co-twin of an affected twin (not recorded which). CDR3s include the opening cysteine and the closing phenylalanine or tryptophan. Each record gives: V gene, J gene, CDR3 protein.

>TRBV7-9|TRBJ1-3
CASNWGSFSGNTIYF
>TRBV6-5|TRBJ1-4
CASSYEGLGGEKLFF
>TRBV5-1|TRBJ2-3
CASSWGRGTDTQYF
>TRBV10-3|TRBJ1-1
CAIRRAATPNTEAFF
>TRBV9|TRBJ1-4
CASSVGQDVGKLFF
>TRBV4-2|TRBJ1-1
CASSSDPGQRMNTEAFF
>TRBV4-1|TRBJ2-1
CASSQAGVGAYNEQFF
>TRBV12-3/TRBV12-4|TRBJ2-1
CASSLGVASLNNEQFF
>TRBV7-9|TRBJ2-3
CASSPRSSDTQYF
>TRBV5-1|TRBJ2-1
CASSLLAGYNEQFF
>TRBV7-9|TRBJ2-3
CAVRTITDTQYF
>TRBV3-1|TRBJ1-1
CASSQGRSRAFF
>TRBV5-1|TRBJ2-1
CASSPPGGSYNEQFF
>TRBV6-5|TRBJ2-3
CASSYRGTNADTQYF
>TRBV4-1|TRBJ1-2
CASSQPLSRTPGRRDYGYTF
>TRBV20-1|TRBJ2-1
CSAPFRLAGNWENEQFF
>TRBV7-2|TRBJ1-1
CASSLGDRQNTEAFF
>TRBV5-1|TRBJ2-1
CASSETPQRAYNEQFF
>TRBV20-1|TRBJ1-5
CSAPGQGSNQPQHF
>TRBV15|TRBJ2-7
CATSVRRLPSYEQYF
>TRBV7-2|TRBJ1-1
CASSSPGQGPEAFF
>TRBV5-1|TRBJ1-4
CASSLGQANEKLFF
>TRBV11-2|TRBJ2-7
CASSLAWGYYEQYF
>TRBV5-6|TRBJ1-2
CASSQGLNGYTF
>TRBV5-8|TRBJ2-1
CASTPPARSYNEQFF
>TRBV20-1|TRBJ2-7
CSAGTRIGMGEQYF
>TRBV5-1|TRBJ1-2
CASSPASYRGPSGGYTF
>TRBV5-1|TRBJ2-7
CASSPDRDEQYF
>TRBV6-1|TRBJ2-7
CASSEFNYEQYF
>TRBV20-1|TRBJ1-1
CSAAVAGYTEAFF